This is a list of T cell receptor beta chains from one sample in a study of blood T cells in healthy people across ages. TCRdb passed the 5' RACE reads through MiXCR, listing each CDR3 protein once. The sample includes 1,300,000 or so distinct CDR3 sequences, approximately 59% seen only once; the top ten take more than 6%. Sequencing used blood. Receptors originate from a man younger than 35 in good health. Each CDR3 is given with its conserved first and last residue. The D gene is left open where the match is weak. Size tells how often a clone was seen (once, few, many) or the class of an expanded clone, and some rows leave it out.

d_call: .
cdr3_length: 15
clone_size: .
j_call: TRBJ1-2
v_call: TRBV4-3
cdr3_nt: TGCGCCAGCAGCCAGGGTGCCGGAGTCCTCTATGGCTACACCTTC
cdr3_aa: CASSQGAGVLYGYTF

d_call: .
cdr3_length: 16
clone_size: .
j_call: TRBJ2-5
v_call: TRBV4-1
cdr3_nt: TGCGCCAGCAGCCAAGTGGCTAGCGTATTGAAAGAGACCCAGTACTTC
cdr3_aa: CASSQVASVLKETQYF

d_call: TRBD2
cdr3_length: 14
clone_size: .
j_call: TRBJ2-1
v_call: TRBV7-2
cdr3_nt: TGTGCCAGCAAGGTAGCGGGAGATAGGAATGAGCAGTTCTTC
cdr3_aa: CASKVAGDRNEQFF

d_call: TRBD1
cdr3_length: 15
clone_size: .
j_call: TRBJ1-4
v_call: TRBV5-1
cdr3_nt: TGCGCCAGCAGCTTGAGCGGACAGGGCGGTGAAAAACTGTTTTTT
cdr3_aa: CASSLSGQGGEKLFF

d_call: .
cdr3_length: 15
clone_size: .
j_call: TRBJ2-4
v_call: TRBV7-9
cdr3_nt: TGTGCCAGCAGCTCCCACCCGGACAGCAAAAACATTCAGTACTTC
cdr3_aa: CASSSHPDSKNIQYF

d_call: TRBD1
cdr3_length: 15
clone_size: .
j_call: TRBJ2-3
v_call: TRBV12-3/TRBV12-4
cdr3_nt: TGTGCCAGCAGTGTCACAGGGGGTACTGCAGATACGCAGTATTTT
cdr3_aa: CASSVTGGTADTQYF

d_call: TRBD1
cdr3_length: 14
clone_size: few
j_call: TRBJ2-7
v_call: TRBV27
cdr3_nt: TGTGCCAGCAGAATCGGGACAGTCCCCTACGAGCAGTACTTC
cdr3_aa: CASRIGTVPYEQYF

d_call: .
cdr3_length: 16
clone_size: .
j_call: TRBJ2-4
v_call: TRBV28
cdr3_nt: TGTGCCAGCAAACCGGGACATAGCGTCGCCAAAAGCATTCAGTACTTC
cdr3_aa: CASKPGHSVAKSIQYF

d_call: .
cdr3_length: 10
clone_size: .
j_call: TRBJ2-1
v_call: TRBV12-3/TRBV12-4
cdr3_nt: TGTGCCAGCGGGGAAAATGAGCAGTTCTTC
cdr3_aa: CASGENEQFF

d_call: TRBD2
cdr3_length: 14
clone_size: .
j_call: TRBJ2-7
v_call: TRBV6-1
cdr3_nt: TGTGCCAGCAGTGAAGCGCCGGCGGGAGACGAGCAGTACTTC
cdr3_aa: CASSEAPAGDEQYF

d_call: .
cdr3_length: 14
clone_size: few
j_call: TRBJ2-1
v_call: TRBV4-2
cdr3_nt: TGTGCCAGCAGCCAAGTTGCGCCTGGCAATGAGCAGTTCTTC
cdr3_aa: CASSQVAPGNEQFF

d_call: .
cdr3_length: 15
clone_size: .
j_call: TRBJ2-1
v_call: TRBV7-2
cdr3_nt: TGTGCCAGCAGCTTAGTCGGACGGCTTACCTACGAGCAGTTCTTC
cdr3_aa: CASSLVGRLTYEQFF

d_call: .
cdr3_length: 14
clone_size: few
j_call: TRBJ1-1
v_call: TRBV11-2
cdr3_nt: TGTGCCAGCAGCGCCACGGGACGGAATTACGAAGCTTTCTTT
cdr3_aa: CASSATGRNYEAFF

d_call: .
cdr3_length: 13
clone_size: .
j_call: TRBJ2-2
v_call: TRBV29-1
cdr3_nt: TGCAGCGTGACAGCCGTGGTGACCGGGGAGCTGTTTTTT
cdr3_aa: CSVTAVVTGELFF

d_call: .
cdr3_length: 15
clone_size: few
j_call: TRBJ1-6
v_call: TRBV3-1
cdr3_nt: TGTGCCAGCAGCCAAGATCTTGGACCGCAATCACCCCTCCACTTT
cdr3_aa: CASSQDLGPQSPLHF

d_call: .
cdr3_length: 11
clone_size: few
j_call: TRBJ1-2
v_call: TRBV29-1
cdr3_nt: TGCAGCGTGGCGGCTCCCTATGGCTACACCTTC
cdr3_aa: CSVAAPYGYTF

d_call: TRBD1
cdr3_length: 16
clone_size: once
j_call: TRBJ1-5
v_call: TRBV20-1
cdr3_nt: TGCAGTGCTAGAGATGGGGGGACAGGGCCCAATCAGCCCCAGCATTTT
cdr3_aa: CSARDGGTGPNQPQHF

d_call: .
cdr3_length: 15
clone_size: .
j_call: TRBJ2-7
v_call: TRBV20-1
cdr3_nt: TGCAGTGCTAGAGGCTTATGGACCACTCAAGAGACCCGGTACTTC
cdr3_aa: CSARGLWTTQETRYF

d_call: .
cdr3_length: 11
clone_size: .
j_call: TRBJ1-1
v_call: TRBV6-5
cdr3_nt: TGTGCCAGCAGACTCCTTGGTGAAGCTTTCTTT
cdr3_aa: CASRLLGEAFF

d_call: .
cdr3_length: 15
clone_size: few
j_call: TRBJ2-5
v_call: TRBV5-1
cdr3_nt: TGCGCTAGCAGCTTGGGAGCGACAGACCAAGAGACCCAGTACTTC
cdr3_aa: CASSLGATDQETQYF

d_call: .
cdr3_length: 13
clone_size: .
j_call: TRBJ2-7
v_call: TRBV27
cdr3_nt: TGTGCCAGCAGTTTCCGCCCCACCTACGAGCAGTACTTC
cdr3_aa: CASSFRPTYEQYF

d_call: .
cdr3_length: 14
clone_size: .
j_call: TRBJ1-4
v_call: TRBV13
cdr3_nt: TGTGCCAGCAGCTTATCTCCGTCTAATGAAAAACTGTTTTTT
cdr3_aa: CASSLSPSNEKLFF

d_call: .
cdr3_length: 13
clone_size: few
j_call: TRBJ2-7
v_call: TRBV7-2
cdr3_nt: TGTGCCAGCAGTCTCATAGCGGCCTACGAGCAGTACTTC
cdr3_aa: CASSLIAAYEQYF

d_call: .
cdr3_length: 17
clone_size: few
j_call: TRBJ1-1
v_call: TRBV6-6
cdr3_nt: TGTGCCAGCAGTTACTCGGTGGGGAAAGGGGGGAACACTGAAGCTTTCTTT
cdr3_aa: CASSYSVGKGGNTEAFF

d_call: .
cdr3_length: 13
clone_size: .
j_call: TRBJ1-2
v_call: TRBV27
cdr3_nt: TGTGCCAGCAGCGACTTGGCGGCCTATGGCTACACCTTC
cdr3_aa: CASSDLAAYGYTF

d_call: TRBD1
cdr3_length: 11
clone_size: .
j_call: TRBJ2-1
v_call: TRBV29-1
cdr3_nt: TGCAGCGCGGGACAGGGAGATGAGCAGTTCTTC
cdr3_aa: CSAGQGDEQFF

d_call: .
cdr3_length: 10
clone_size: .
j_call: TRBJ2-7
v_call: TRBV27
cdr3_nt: TGTGCCAGCCTTCGTGGCGAGCAGTACTTC
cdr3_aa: CASLRGEQYF

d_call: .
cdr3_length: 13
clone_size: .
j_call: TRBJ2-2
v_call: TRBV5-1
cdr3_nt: TGCGCCAGCAGCTTCGACAGTGCCGGGGAGCTGTTTTTT
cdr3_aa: CASSFDSAGELFF

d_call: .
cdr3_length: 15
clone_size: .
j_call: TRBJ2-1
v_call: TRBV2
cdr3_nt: TGTGCCAGCAGTGTAAGGGGGGCAGATTTGAATGAGCAGTTCTTC
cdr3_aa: CASSVRGADLNEQFF

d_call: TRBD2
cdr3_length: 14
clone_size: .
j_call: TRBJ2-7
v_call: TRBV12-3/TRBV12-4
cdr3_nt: TGTGCCAGCAGCTTCATAGGGAGGGACTACGAGCAGTACTTC
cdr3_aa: CASSFIGRDYEQYF

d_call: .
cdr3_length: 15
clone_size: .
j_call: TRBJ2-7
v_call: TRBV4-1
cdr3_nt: TGCGCCAGCAGCCAAGATGGGGGAGTCGGCTACGAGCAGTACTTC
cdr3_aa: CASSQDGGVGYEQYF

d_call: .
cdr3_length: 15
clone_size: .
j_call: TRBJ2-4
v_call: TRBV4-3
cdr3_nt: TGCGCCAGCAGCCAAGACTCAGGGTCCGAAAACATTCAGTACTTC
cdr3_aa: CASSQDSGSENIQYF

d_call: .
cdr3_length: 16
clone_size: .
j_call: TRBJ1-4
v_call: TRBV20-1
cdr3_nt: TGCAGTGCTAGAGGACGGAGCCCAGGTTGGTCGAGAAAACTGTTTTTT
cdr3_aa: CSARGRSPGWSRKLFF

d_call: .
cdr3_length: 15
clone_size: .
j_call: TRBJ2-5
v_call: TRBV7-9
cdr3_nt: TGTGCCAGCAGCTTAGGGGGACCCTCCCAAGAGACCCAGTACTTC
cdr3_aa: CASSLGGPSQETQYF

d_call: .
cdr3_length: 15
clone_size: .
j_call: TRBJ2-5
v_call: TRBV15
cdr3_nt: TGTGCCACCAGCAGAGCCGGGCGGGACGAAGAGACCCAGTACTTC
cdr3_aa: CATSRAGRDEETQYF

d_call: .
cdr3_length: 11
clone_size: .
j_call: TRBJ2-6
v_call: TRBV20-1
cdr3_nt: TGCAGTGCGCACCGGGACGGCGTCCTGACTTTC
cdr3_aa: CSAHRDGVLTF

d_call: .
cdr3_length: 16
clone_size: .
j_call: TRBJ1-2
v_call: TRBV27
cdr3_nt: TGTGCCAGCAGTTTAAAGGACAGCCGATCAGGATCGGGCTACACCTTC
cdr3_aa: CASSLKDSRSGSGYTF

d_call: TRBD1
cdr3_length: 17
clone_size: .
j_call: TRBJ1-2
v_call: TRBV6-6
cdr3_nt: TGTGCCAGCAGTTACAGCGTCAACCACAGGGGAGGCTATGGCTACACCTTC
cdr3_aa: CASSYSVNHRGGYGYTF

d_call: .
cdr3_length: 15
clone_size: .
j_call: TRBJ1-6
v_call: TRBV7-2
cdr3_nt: TGTGCCAGCAGCTTGGGAAACGGGGGAGACTCACCCCTCCACTTT
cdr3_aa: CASSLGNGGDSPLHF

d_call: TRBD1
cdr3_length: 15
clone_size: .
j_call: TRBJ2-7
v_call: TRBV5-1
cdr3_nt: TGCGCCAGCAGCTTGGCGGGACAGGGAGCTCGCGAGCAGTACTTC
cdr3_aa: CASSLAGQGAREQYF

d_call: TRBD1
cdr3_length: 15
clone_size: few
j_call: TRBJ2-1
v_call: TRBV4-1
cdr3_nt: TGCGCCAGCAGCCAACCGGGGACAGGGAACAATGAGCAGTTCTTC
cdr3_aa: CASSQPGTGNNEQFF

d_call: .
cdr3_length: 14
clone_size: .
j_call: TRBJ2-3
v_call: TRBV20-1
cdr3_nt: TGCAGTGTTACCCATGGGCACGGTGAAGATACGCAGTATTTT
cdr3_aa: CSVTHGHGEDTQYF

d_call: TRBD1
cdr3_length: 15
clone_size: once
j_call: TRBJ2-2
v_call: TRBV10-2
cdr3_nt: TGCGCCAGCAGGAAAGGACAGGGAGGCACCGGGGAGCTGTTTTTT
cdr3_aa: CASRKGQGGTGELFF

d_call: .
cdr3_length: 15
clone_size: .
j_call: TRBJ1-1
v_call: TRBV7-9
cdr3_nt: TGTGCCAGCAGCTCCAACCTGGCTAGGGACACTGAAGCTTTCTTT
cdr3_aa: CASSSNLARDTEAFF

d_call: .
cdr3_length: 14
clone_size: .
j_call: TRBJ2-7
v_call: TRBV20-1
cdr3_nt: TGCAGTGCTAGAGATTGGCAGGGGCCTGATGAGCAGTACTTC
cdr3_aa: CSARDWQGPDEQYF

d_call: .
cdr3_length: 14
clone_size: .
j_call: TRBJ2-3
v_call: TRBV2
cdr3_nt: TGTGCCAGCAGGGTAGCGGATAGCACAGATACGCAGTATTTT
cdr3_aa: CASRVADSTDTQYF

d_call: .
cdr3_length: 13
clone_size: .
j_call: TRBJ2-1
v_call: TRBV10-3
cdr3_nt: TGTGCCATCAGGAACCCAGGGGACGATGAGCAGTTCTTC
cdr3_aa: CAIRNPGDDEQFF

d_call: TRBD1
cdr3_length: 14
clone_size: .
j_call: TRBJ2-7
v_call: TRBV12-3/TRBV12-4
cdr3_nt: TGTGCCAGCAGTTTCGCCGGGACAGCCTACGAGCAGTACTTC
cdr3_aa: CASSFAGTAYEQYF

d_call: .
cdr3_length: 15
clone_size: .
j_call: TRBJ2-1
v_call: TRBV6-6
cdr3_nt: TGTGCCAGCAGTTATAAGCGAACCTCCTACAATGAGCAGTTCTTC
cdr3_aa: CASSYKRTSYNEQFF

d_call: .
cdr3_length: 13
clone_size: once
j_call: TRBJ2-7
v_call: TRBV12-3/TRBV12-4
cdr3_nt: TGTGCCAGCAGCATTTTAGTATTCCACGAGCAGTACTTC
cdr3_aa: CASSILVFHEQYF

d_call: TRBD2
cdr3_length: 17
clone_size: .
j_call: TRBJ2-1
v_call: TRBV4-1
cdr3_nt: TGCGCCAGCAGCCTGCTAATTGTCCGGGAGGACTACAATGAGCAGTTCTTC
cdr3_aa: CASSLLIVREDYNEQFF

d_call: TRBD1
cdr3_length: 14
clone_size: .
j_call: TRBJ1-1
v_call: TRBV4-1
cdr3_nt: TGCGCCAGCAGCCAGGACAGGGTTGATACTGAAGCTTTCTTT
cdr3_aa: CASSQDRVDTEAFF

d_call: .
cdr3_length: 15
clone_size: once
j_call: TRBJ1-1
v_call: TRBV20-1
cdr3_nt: TGCAGTGCTTCCCCCCCACAGGCCGTGAACACTGAAGCTTTCTTT
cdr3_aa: CSASPPQAVNTEAFF

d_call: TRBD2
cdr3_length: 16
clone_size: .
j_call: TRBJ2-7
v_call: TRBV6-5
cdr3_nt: TGTGCCAGCTCTTCCCTCCGCAGCGGGAGCTCCTACGAGCAGTACTTC
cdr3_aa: CASSSLRSGSSYEQYF

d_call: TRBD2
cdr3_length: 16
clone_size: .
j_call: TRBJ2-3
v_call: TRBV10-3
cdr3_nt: TGTGCCATCAGATCCGGACTAGCGGGAGTCACAGATACGCAGTATTTT
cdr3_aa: CAIRSGLAGVTDTQYF

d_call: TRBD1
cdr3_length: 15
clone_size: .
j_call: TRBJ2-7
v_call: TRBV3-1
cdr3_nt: TGTGCCAGCAGCCAAAGACCGACAGGGACACACGAGCAGTACTTC
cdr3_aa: CASSQRPTGTHEQYF

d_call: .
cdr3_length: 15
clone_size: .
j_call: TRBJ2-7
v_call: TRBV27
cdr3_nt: TGTGCCAGCAGTTTATCGGGACAACGCGCCTACGTGCAGTACTTC
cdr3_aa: CASSLSGQRAYVQYF

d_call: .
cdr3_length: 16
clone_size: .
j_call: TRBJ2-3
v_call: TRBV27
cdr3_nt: TGTGCCAGCAGTTTAGATTGGGCGACCAGCACAGATACGCAGTATTTT
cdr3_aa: CASSLDWATSTDTQYF

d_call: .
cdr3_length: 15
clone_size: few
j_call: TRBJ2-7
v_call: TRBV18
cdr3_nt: TGTGCCAGCTCACCTACAGGGGACTTCGCCTACGAGCAGTACTTC
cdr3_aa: CASSPTGDFAYEQYF